Listed below are T cell receptor beta chains from one sample, sequenced in a study of blood T cell repertoires in COVID-19. TCRdb keeps only in-frame clones here, not all; method: immunoSEQ multiplex PCR. Of approximately 240,000 clones detected, approximately 84% appear once; the ten largest clones hold around 3%. Sequencing was done on a sample of peripheral blood. These receptor sequences come from a man in his forties or fifties who had recovered from COVID-19. CDR3s include the opening cysteine and the closing phenylalanine or tryptophan. D genes are given only for firm matches. Clone size is shown for a subset of rows, as once, few, many or a class of expanded clone.

d_gene: TRBD2; v_gene: TRBV27; j_gene: TRBJ2-1; abundance: NA; CDR3nt: TGTGCCAGCATAAGGACTAGCGGGTACAATGAGCAGTTCTTC; CDR3aa: CASIRTSGYNEQFF
d_gene: NA; v_gene: TRBV3-1/TRBV3-2; j_gene: TRBJ2-2; abundance: NA; CDR3nt: TGTGCCAGCAGCCAAGTGGAGGGAAGGGGGGAGCTGTTTTTT; CDR3aa: CASSQVEGRGELFF
d_gene: TRBD1; v_gene: TRBV18; j_gene: TRBJ2-7; abundance: once; CDR3nt: TGTGCCAGCTCACCAAGGACAGGAGCATACGAGCAGTACTTC; CDR3aa: CASSPRTGAYEQYF
d_gene: NA; v_gene: TRBV9; j_gene: TRBJ2-7; abundance: NA; CDR3nt: TGTGCCAGCAGCTCCGACCTAGGCGAGCAGTACTTC; CDR3aa: CASSSDLGEQYF
d_gene: NA; v_gene: TRBV5-4; j_gene: TRBJ2-7; abundance: NA; CDR3nt: TGTGCCAGCAGCCCCCGGACTCGCTTCTACGAGCAGTACTTC; CDR3aa: CASSPRTRFYEQYF
d_gene: TRBD1; v_gene: TRBV5-1; j_gene: TRBJ1-4; abundance: NA; CDR3nt: TGCGCCAGCAGCAAGGGACAGGGATTTGAAAAACTGTTTTTT; CDR3aa: CASSKGQGFEKLFF
d_gene: TRBD1; v_gene: TRBV10-2; j_gene: TRBJ2-2; abundance: NA; CDR3nt: TGCGCCAGCAGTAAAACAGGGGCCGGGGAGCTGTTTTTT; CDR3aa: CASSKTGAGELFF
d_gene: TRBD2; v_gene: TRBV19; j_gene: TRBJ2-7; abundance: few; CDR3nt: TGTGCCAGTAGTGGCGGGAGCTCCTACGAGCAGTACTTC; CDR3aa: CASSGGSSYEQYF
d_gene: NA; v_gene: TRBV19; j_gene: TRBJ1-1; abundance: NA; CDR3nt: TGTGCCAGTAGACTACAGGGGAACACTGAAGCTTTCTTT; CDR3aa: CASRLQGNTEAFF
d_gene: TRBD1; v_gene: TRBV28; j_gene: TRBJ1-2; abundance: NA; CDR3nt: TGTGCCAGCAGTTCACCGCCATCGACAGGGGGCTATGGCTACACCTTC; CDR3aa: CASSSPPSTGGYGYTF
d_gene: NA; v_gene: TRBV5-1; j_gene: TRBJ2-1; abundance: NA; CDR3nt: TGCGCCAGCAGCTTGGACCCCAGCAATGAGCAGTTCTTC; CDR3aa: CASSLDPSNEQFF
d_gene: NA; v_gene: TRBV2; j_gene: TRBJ1-3; abundance: NA; CDR3nt: TGTGCCAGCAAAGACCAGGCTGACTCTGGAAACACCATATATTTT; CDR3aa: CASKDQADSGNTIYF
d_gene: TRBD2; v_gene: TRBV19; j_gene: TRBJ2-3; abundance: NA; CDR3nt: TGTGCCAGTAGCAAGGCTCCGGGACTAGCGGGAGGGAGGGCTTCAGATACGCAGTATTTT; CDR3aa: CASSKAPGLAGGRASDTQYF
d_gene: NA; v_gene: TRBV18; j_gene: TRBJ2-5; abundance: NA; CDR3nt: TGTGCCAGCTCACCACCATATAAGCAGGGAGAGACCCAGTACTTC; CDR3aa: CASSPPYKQGETQYF
d_gene: NA; v_gene: TRBV9; j_gene: TRBJ2-1; abundance: NA; CDR3nt: TGTGCCAGCAGCGTACATGCGGGAAGCTCCTACAATGAGCAGTTCTTC; CDR3aa: CASSVHAGSSYNEQFF
d_gene: TRBD2; v_gene: TRBV19; j_gene: TRBJ2-1; abundance: few; CDR3nt: TGTGCCAGTAGTATGGGAGCGGGAGGGCCCTACAATGAGCAGTTCTTC; CDR3aa: CASSMGAGGPYNEQFF
d_gene: NA; v_gene: TRBV5-6; j_gene: TRBJ1-2; abundance: NA; CDR3nt: TGTGCCAGCAGCTTGGGACAGGCGCTTGGCTACACCTTC; CDR3aa: CASSLGQALGYTF
d_gene: TRBD1; v_gene: TRBV28; j_gene: TRBJ1-5; abundance: NA; CDR3nt: TGTGCCAGCAGTGTACCGGGACAGGGGGGTCAGCCCCAGCATTTT; CDR3aa: CASSVPGQGGQPQHF
d_gene: NA; v_gene: TRBV20-1; j_gene: TRBJ2-7; abundance: NA; CDR3nt: TGCAGTGCTAGAGATACTCCCGAGCAGTACTTC; CDR3aa: CSARDTPEQYF
d_gene: NA; v_gene: TRBV18; j_gene: TRBJ2-7; abundance: NA; CDR3nt: TGTGCCAGCTCACCGACCGGACAAGGTGCCAGCGAGCAGTACTTC; CDR3aa: CASSPTGQGASEQYF
d_gene: NA; v_gene: TRBV5-1; j_gene: TRBJ2-7; abundance: NA; CDR3nt: TGCGCCAGCAGCTTGGGCGGGACCGCGAGGTCCTACGAGCAGTACTTC; CDR3aa: CASSLGGTARSYEQYF
d_gene: NA; v_gene: TRBV29-1; j_gene: TRBJ2-1; abundance: NA; CDR3nt: TGCAGCGTTGAAGATCAGCGGGCGAGCTCCTACAATGAGCAGTTCTTC; CDR3aa: CSVEDQRASSYNEQFF
d_gene: NA; v_gene: TRBV5-1; j_gene: TRBJ1-3; abundance: NA; CDR3nt: TGCGCCAGCAGCATAACAGGGCAGGCTGGAAACACCATATATTTT; CDR3aa: CASSITGQAGNTIYF
d_gene: NA; v_gene: TRBV19; j_gene: TRBJ1-1; abundance: NA; CDR3nt: TGTGCCAGTAGCTTGAACACTGAAGCTTTCTTT; CDR3aa: CASSLNTEAFF
d_gene: TRBD1; v_gene: TRBV4-1; j_gene: TRBJ1-4; abundance: NA; CDR3nt: TGCGCCAGCACACGGGACAGTGCAACTAATGAAAAACTGTTTTTT; CDR3aa: CASTRDSATNEKLFF
d_gene: NA; v_gene: TRBV6-1; j_gene: TRBJ2-7; abundance: NA; CDR3nt: TGTGCCAGCAGTGAAGTCGGAGCCGAGGCCTACGAGCAGTACTTC; CDR3aa: CASSEVGAEAYEQYF
d_gene: NA; v_gene: TRBV4-2; j_gene: TRBJ2-1; abundance: NA; CDR3nt: TGTGCCAGCAGCCTCGCAGGTAGCTCCTACAATGAGCAGTTCTTC; CDR3aa: CASSLAGSSYNEQFF
d_gene: NA; v_gene: TRBV2; j_gene: TRBJ2-7; abundance: NA; CDR3nt: TGTGCCAGCAGTTTTCAGGGCTACGAGCAGTACTTC; CDR3aa: CASSFQGYEQYF
d_gene: TRBD2; v_gene: TRBV2; j_gene: TRBJ2-1; abundance: few; CDR3nt: TGTGCCAGCAGTGACCTGCAAATAGCGGGGGCGGGCGGTGAGCAGTTCTTC; CDR3aa: CASSDLQIAGAGGEQFF
d_gene: NA; v_gene: TRBV2; j_gene: TRBJ2-5; abundance: once; CDR3nt: TGTGCCAGCAGTGATGGGTCGGGCAGGGAAGAGACCCAGTACTTC; CDR3aa: CASSDGSGREETQYF
d_gene: TRBD2; v_gene: TRBV5-4; j_gene: TRBJ2-1; abundance: NA; CDR3nt: TGTGCCAGCAGCTTGGTTCTAGCGGGAGTTAATGAGCAGTTCTTC; CDR3aa: CASSLVLAGVNEQFF
d_gene: NA; v_gene: TRBV3-1/TRBV3-2; j_gene: TRBJ2-7; abundance: NA; CDR3nt: TGTGCCAGCAGCCAACCGAGATCGTCCTTACAGTACTTC; CDR3aa: CASSQPRSSLQYF
d_gene: TRBD1; v_gene: TRBV5-6; j_gene: TRBJ2-3; abundance: NA; CDR3nt: TGTGCCAGCAGCACGGACAGGGGACCCCGCACAGATACGCAGTATTTT; CDR3aa: CASSTDRGPRTDTQYF
d_gene: NA; v_gene: TRBV7-2; j_gene: TRBJ2-1; abundance: NA; CDR3nt: TGTGCCAGCAGCCGTCGCGTTTCTCGGCTAGCGCTCTACAATGAGCAGTTCTTC; CDR3aa: CASSRRVSRLALYNEQFF
d_gene: TRBD2; v_gene: TRBV11-2; j_gene: TRBJ2-1; abundance: NA; CDR3nt: TGTGCCAGCAGCTTTGATCCGGCGGGAGTCAATGAGCAGTTCTTC; CDR3aa: CASSFDPAGVNEQFF
d_gene: NA; v_gene: TRBV28; j_gene: TRBJ1-5; abundance: NA; CDR3nt: TGTGCCAGCAGTTCCCAGGGGACCGGAAAGCGTCCCCAGCATTTT; CDR3aa: CASSSQGTGKRPQHF
d_gene: NA; v_gene: TRBV7-7; j_gene: TRBJ2-1; abundance: NA; CDR3nt: TGTGCCAGCAGCCCCGGGTATAGCTCCTACAATGAGCAGTTCTTC; CDR3aa: CASSPGYSSYNEQFF
d_gene: TRBD1; v_gene: TRBV9; j_gene: TRBJ2-1; abundance: NA; CDR3nt: TGTGCCAGCAGCGTAGAGGCGGGACAGGACAATGAGCAGTTCTTC; CDR3aa: CASSVEAGQDNEQFF
d_gene: TRBD1; v_gene: TRBV18; j_gene: TRBJ1-5; abundance: NA; CDR3nt: TGTGCCAGCTCGATCGGGACAGCAAATAGCAATCAGCCCCAGCATTTT; CDR3aa: CASSIGTANSNQPQHF
d_gene: NA; v_gene: TRBV19; j_gene: TRBJ2-1; abundance: NA; CDR3nt: TGTGCCAGTAGTATTGGGGGCGGAGTAGGGAATGAGCAGTTCTTC; CDR3aa: CASSIGGGVGNEQFF